This paragraph reports one T cell receptor beta chain. Its target is unknown. This sample stems from a study of beta chain features in type 1 diabetes. The study, taken as a whole, reports: Patients with Type 1 diabetes showed moderately but significantly shorter TCRB CDR3s in all four CD4+ subsets.

Trimming removed 5 bases from V and 4 bases from J, with 14 bases in between. Germline loops: CDR1 SEHNR, CDR2 FQNEAQ (reference sequence). This CDR3 has 15 residues. Expressed TCRB transcripts were sequenced because the isolated RNA had all been reverse transcribed beforehand. The assay was immunoSEQ multiplex PCR, and TCRdb's table has in-frame clones only and misses some. The sample lists approximately 140,000 clones, around 8.8% occurring once. The clonotype originates from a man aged 25 to 40 with type 1 diabetes. Sequenced: central memory CD4+ T cells from blood. The chain has TRBV7-9 and TRBJ1-4; D is perhaps TRBD1 (5 bases). CDR3 bases: TGTGCCAGCAGCAAAAAGGGGCACCTTAATGAAAAACTGTTTTTT. It codes for CASSKKGHLNEKLFF.